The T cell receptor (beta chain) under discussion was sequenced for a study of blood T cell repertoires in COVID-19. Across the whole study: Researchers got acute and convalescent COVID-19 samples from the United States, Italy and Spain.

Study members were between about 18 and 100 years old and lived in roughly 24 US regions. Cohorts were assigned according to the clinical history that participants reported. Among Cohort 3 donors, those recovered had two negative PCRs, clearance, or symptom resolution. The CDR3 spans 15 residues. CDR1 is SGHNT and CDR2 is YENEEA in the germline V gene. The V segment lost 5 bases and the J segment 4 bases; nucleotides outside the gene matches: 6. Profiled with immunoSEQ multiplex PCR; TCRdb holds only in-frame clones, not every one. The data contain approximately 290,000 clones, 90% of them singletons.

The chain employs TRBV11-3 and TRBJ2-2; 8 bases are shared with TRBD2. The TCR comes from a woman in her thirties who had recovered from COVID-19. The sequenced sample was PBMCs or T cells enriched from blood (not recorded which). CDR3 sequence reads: CASSSRGGLTGELFF. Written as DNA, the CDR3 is TGTGCCAGCAGCAGCCGCGGGGGGCTCACCGGGGAGCTGTTTTTT.